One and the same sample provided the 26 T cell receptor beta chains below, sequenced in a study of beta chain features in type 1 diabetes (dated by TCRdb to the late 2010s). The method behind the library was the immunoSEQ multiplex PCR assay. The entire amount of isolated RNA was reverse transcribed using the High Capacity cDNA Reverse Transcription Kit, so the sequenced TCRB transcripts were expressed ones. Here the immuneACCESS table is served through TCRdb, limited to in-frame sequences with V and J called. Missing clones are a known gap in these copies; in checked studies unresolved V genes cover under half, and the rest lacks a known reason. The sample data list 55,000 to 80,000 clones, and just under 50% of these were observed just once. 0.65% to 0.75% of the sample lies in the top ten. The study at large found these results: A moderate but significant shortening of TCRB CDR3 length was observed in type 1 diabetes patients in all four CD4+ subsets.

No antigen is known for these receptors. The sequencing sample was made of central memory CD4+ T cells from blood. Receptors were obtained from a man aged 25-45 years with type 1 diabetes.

CDR3 loop: CASRRAGTGDDEQYF. CDR3 sequence (DNA): TGTGCCAGCAGGAGAGCCGGCACAGGGGATGACGAGCAGTACTTC. V gene TRBV27 combines with J gene TRBJ2-7, with 7 bases fitting TRBD1. Germline lookup yields CDR1 MNHEY and CDR2 SMNVEV (reference sequence). The CDR3 sequence is 15 residues long. V was clipped by 6 bases and J by 5 bases; unmatched bases: 13.

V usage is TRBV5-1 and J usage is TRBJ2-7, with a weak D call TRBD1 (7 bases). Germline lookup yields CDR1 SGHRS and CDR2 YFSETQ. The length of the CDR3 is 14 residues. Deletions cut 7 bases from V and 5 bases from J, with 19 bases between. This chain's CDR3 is CASAFGGQGDEQYF. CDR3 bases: TGCGCCAGCGCATTTGGGGGGCAGGGGGACGAGCAGTACTTC.

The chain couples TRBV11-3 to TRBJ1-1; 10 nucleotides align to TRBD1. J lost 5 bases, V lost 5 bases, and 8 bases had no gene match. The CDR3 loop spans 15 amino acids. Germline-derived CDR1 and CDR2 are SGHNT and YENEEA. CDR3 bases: TGTGCCAGCAGCCCGCGGGACAGGGGTTGGACTGAAGCTTTCTTT. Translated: CASSPRDRGWTEAFF.

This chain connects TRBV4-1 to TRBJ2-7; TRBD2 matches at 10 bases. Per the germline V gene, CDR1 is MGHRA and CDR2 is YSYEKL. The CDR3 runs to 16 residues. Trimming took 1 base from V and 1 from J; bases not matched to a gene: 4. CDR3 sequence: CASSQALAGVSYEQYF. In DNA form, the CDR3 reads TGCGCCAGCAGCCAAGCCCTAGCGGGAGTATCCTACGAGCAGTACTTC.

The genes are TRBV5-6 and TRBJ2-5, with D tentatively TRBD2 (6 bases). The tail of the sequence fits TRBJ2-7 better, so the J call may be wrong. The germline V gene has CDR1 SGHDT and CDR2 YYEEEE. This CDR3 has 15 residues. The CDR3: CASSAPRTTAYEQYF. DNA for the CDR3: TGTGCCAGCAGCGCCCCCCGGACTACCGCCTACGAGCAGTACTTC.

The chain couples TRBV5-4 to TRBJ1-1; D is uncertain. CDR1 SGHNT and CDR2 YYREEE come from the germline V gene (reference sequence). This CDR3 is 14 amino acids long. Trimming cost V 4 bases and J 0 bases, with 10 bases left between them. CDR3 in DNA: TGTGCCAGCAGCCTCCAGGACTTGAACACTGAAGCTTTCTTT. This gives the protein CASSLQDLNTEAFF.

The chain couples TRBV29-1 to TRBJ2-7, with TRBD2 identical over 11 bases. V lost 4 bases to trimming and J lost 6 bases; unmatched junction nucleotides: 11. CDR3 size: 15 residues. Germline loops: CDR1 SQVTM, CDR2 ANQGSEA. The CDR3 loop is CSVVTTSGGRPEQYF. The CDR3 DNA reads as TGCAGCGTTGTTACAACTAGCGGGGGCCGACCCGAGCAGTACTTC.

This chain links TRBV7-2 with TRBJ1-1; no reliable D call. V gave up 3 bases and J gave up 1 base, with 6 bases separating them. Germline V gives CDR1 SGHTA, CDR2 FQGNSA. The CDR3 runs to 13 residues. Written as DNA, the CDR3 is TGTGCCAGCAGCTTGTCAGGGAACACTGAAGCTTTCTTT. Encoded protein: CASSLSGNTEAFF.

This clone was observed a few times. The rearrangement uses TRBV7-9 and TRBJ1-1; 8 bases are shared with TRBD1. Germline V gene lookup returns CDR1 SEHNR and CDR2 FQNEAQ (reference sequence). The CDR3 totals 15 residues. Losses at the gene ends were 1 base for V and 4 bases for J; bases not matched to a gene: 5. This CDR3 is CASSLVQGVSTEAFF. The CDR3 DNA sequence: TGTGCCAGCAGCTTAGTACAGGGGGTGAGCACTGAAGCTTTCTTT.

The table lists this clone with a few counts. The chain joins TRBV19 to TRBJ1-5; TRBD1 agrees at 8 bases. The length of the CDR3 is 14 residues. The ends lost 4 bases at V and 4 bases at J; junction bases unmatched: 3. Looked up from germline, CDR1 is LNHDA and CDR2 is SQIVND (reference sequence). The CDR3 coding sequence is TGTGCCAGTAGTACCGGACAGGGAAATCAGCCCCAGCATTTT. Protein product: CASSTGQGNQPQHF.

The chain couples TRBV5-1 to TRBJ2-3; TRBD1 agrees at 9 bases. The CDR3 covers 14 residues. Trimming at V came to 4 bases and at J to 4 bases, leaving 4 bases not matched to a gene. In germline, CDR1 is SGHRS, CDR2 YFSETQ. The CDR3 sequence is CASSPDRGADTQYF. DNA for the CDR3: TGCGCCAGCAGCCCGGACAGGGGCGCAGATACGCAGTATTTT.

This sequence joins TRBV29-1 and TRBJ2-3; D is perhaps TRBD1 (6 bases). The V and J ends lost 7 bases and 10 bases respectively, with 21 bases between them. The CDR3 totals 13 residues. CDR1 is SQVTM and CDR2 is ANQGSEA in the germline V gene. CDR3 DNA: TGCAGCGCGGGGTGGAGGAATAAGGGGGCGCAGTATTTT. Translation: CSAGWRNKGAQYF.

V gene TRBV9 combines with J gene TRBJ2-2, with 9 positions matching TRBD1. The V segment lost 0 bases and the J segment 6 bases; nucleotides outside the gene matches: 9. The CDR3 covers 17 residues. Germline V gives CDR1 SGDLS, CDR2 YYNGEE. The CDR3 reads CASSVAPGQGVAGELFF. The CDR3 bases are TGTGCCAGCAGCGTAGCTCCGGGACAGGGTGTGGCCGGGGAGCTGTTTTTT. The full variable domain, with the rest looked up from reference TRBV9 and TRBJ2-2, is DSGVTQTPKHLITATGQRVTLRCSPRSGDLSVYWYQQSLDQGLQFLIQYYNGEERAKGNILERFSAQQFPDLHSELNLSSLELGDSALYFCASSVAPGQGVAGELFFGEGSRLTVL.

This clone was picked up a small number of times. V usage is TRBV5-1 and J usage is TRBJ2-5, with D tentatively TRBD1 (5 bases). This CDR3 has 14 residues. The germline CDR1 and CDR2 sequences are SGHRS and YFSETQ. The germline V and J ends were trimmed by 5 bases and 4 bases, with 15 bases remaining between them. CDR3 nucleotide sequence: TGCGCCAGCAGGGGGTCTCGAAGGGGAGAGACCCAGTACTTC. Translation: CASRGSRRGETQYF.

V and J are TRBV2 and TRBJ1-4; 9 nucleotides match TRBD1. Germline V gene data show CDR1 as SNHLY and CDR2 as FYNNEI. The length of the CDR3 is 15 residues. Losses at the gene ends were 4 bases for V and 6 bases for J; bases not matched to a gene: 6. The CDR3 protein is CASSVQGQGHEKLFF. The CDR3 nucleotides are TGTGCCAGCAGTGTGCAGGGACAGGGTCATGAAAAACTGTTTTTT.

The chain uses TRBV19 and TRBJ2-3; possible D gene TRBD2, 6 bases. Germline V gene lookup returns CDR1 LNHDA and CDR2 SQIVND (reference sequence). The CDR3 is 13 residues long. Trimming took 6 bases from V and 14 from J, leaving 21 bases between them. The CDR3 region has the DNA TGTGCCAGTAGACAAGTCGGGAGCTCCGACCGGTATTTT. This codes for CASRQVGSSDRYF.

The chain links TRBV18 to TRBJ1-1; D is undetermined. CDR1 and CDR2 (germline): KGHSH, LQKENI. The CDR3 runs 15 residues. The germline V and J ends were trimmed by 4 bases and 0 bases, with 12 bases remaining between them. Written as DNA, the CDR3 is TGTGCCAGCTCACAAAAAGCACTTATGAACACTGAAGCTTTCTTT. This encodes CASSQKALMNTEAFF.

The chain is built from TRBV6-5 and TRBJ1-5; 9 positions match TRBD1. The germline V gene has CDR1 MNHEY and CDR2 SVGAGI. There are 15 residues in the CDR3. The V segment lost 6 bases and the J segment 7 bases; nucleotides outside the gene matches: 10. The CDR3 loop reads CASSPNTGGGQPQHF. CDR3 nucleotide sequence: TGTGCCAGCAGCCCAAATACAGGGGGCGGGCAGCCCCAGCATTTT.

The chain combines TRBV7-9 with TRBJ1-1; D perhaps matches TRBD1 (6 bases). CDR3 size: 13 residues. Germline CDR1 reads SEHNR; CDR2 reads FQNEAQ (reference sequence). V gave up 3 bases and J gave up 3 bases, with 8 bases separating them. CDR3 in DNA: TGTGCCAGCAGCTTCGGACAGCACACTGAAGCTTTCTTT. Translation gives CASSFGQHTEAFF.

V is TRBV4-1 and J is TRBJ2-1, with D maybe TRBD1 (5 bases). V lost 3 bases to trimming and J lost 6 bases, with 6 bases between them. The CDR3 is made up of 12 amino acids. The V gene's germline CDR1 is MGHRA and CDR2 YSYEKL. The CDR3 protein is CASSQQGNEQFF. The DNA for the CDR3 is TGCGCCAGCAGCCAGCAGGGCAATGAGCAGTTCTTC.

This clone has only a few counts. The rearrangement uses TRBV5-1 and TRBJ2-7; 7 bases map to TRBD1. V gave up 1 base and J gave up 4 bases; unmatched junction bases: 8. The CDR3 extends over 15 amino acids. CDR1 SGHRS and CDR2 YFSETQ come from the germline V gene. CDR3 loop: CASSLTLGTEYEQYF. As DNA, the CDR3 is TGCGCCAGCAGCTTGACTTTGGGGACAGAGTACGAGCAGTACTTC.

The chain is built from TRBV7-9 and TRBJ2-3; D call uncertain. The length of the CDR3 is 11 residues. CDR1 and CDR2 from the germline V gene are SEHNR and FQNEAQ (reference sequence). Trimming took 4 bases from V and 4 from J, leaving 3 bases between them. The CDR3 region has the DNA TGTGCCAGCAGCTCGGCAGATACGCAGTATTTT. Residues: CASSSADTQYF. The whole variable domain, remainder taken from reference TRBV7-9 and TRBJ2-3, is DTGVSQNPRHKITKRGQNVTFRCDPISEHNRLYWYRQTLGQGPEFLTYFQNEAQLEKSRLLSDRFSAERPKGSFSTLEIQRTEQGDSAMYLCASSSADTQYFGPGTRLTVL.

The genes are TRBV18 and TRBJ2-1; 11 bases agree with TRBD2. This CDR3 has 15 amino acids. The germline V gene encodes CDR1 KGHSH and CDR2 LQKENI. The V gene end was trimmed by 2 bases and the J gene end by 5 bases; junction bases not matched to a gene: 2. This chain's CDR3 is CASSPGTSGDNEQFF. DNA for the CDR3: TGTGCCAGCTCACCAGGGACTAGCGGAGACAATGAGCAGTTCTTC.

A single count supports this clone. The CDR3 reads CASSLVIAGGGDTQYF. DNA of the CDR3: TGTGCCAGCAGCTTAGTTATAGCGGGAGGAGGAGATACGCAGTATTTT. The rearrangement uses TRBV7-2 and TRBJ2-3, with TRBD2 identical over 10 bases. Germline CDR1 and CDR2: SGHTA and FQGNSA. The V gene end was trimmed by 1 base and the J gene end by 5 bases; junction bases not matched to a gene: 6. The CDR3 loop spans 16 amino acids.

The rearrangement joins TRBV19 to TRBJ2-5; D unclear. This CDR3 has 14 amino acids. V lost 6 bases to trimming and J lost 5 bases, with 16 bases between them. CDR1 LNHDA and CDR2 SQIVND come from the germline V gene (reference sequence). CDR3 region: CASSKLGPRETQYF. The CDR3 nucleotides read TGTGCCAGTAGCAAGCTTGGGCCCAGGGAGACCCAGTACTTC.

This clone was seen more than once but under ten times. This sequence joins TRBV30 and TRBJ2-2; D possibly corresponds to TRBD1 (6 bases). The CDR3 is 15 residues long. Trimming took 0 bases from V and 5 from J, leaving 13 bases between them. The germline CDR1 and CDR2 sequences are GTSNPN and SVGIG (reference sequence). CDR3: CAWSVWTASTGELFF. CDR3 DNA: TGTGCCTGGAGTGTCTGGACAGCCTCGACCGGGGAGCTGTTTTTT.